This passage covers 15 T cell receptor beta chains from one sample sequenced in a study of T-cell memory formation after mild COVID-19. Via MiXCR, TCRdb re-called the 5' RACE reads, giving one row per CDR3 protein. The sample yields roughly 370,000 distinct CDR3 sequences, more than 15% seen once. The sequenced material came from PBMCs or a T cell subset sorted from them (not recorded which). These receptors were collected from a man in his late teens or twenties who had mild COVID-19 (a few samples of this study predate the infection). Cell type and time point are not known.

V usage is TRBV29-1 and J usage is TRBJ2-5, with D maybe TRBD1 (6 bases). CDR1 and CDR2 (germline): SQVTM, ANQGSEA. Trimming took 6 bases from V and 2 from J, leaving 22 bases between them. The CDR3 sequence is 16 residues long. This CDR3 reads CSVGYRATGSQETQYF. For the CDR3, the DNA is TGCAGCGTGGGCTACAGGGCCACCGGATCTCAAGAGACCCAGTACTTC.

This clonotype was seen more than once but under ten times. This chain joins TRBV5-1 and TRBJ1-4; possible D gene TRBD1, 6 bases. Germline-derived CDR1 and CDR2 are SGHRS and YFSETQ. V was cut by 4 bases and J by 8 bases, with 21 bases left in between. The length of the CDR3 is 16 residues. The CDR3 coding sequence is TGCGCCAGCAGCCGCCGTCCACAGGGTCAGGGAGAAAAACTGTTTTTT. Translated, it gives CASSRRPQGQGEKLFF.

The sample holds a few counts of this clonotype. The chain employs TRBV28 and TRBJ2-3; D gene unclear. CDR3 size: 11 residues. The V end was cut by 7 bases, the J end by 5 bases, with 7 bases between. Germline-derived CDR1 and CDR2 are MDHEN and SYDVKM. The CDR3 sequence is CASNTVDTQYF. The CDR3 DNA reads TGTGCCAGCAACACTGTAGATACGCAGTATTTT.

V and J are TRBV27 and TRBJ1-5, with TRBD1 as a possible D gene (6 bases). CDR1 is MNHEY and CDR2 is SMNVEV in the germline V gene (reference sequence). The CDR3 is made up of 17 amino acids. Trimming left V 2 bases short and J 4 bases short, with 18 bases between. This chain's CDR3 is CASSLLNQQGWNQPQHF. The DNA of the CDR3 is TGTGCCAGCAGTTTACTCAACCAACAGGGTTGGAATCAGCCCCAGCATTTT.

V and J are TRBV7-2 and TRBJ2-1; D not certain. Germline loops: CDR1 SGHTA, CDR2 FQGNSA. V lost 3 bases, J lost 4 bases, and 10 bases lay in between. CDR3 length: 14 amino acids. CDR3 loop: CASSLAASYNEQFF. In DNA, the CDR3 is TGTGCCAGCAGCTTGGCCGCTTCGTACAATGAGCAGTTCTTC.

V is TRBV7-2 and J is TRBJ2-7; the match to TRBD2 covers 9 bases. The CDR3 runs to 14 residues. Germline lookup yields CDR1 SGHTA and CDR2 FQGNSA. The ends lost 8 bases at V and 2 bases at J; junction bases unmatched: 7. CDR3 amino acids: CASDPSGDTYEQYF. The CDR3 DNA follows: TGTGCCAGCGACCCTAGCGGGGACACCTACGAGCAGTACTTC.

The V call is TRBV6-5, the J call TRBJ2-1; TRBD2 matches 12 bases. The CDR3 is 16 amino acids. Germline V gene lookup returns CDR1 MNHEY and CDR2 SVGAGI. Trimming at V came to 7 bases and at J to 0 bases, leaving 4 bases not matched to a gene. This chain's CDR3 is CASIGLAGSSYNEQFF. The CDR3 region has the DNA TGTGCCAGCATCGGACTAGCGGGGTCCTCCTACAATGAGCAGTTCTTC.

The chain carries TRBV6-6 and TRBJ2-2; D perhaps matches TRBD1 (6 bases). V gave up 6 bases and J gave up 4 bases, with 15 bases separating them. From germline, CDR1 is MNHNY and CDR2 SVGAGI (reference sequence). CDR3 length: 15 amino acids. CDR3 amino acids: CASSPQGRSTGELFF. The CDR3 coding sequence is TGTGCCAGCAGCCCGCAGGGGCGGAGCACCGGGGAGCTGTTTTTT.

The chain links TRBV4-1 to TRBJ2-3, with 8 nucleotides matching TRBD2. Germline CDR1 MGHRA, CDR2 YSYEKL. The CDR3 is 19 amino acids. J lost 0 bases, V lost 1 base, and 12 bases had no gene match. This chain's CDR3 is CASSQGTAGALPSTDTQYF. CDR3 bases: TGCGCCAGCAGCCAAGGGACAGCGGGAGCCCTCCCCAGCACAGATACGCAGTATTTT.

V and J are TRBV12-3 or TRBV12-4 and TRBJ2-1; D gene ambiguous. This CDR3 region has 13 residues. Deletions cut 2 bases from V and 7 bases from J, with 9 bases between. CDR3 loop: CASSLSSVNEQFF. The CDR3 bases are TGTGCCAGCAGTTTAAGCTCTGTTAATGAGCAGTTCTTC.

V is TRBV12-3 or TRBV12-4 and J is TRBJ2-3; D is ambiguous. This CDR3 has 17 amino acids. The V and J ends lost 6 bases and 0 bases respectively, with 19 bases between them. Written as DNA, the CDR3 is TGTGCCAGCAGACCAAGGCGGCGGTCACCTAGCACAGATACGCAGTATTTT. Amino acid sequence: CASRPRRRSPSTDTQYF.

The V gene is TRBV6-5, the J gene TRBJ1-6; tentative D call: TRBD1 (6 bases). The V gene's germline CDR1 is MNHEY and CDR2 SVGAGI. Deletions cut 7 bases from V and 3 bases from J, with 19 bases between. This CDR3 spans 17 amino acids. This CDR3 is CASKRRGTHLYNSPLHF. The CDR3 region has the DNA TGTGCCAGCAAGCGGAGGGGGACCCACCTCTATAATTCACCCCTCCACTTT.

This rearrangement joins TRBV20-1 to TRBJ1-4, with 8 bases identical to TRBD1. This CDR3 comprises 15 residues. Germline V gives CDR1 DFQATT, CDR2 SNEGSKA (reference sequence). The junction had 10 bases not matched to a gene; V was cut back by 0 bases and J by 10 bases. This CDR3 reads CSARDMGQAGGKLFF. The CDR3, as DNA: TGCAGTGCTAGAGATATGGGACAGGCTGGGGGAAAACTGTTTTTT.

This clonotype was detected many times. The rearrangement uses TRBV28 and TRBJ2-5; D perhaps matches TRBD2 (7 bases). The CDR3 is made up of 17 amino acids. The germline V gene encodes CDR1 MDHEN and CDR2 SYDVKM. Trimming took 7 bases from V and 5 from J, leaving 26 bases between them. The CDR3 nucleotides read TGTGCCAGCATTGACGCTCGTCTGGGCAGGGGAGGGGAGACCCAGTACTTC. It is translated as CASIDARLGRGGETQYF.

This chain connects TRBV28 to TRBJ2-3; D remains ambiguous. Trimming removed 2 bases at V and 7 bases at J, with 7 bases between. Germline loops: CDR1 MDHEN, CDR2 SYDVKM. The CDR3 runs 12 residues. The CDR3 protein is CASSLGVNTQYF. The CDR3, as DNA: TGTGCCAGCAGTTTAGGTGTGAATACGCAGTATTTT.